Below, 18 T cell receptor beta chains from the same sample are listed, as sequenced in a study of blood T cell repertoires in COVID-19. Profiled with immunoSEQ multiplex PCR; TCRdb holds only in-frame clones, not every one. The data contain 180,000 or so clones, more than 65% of them singletons. The specimen was peripheral blood. These receptors were collected from a human donor with acute or convalescent COVID-19. The donor label of this sample is uncertain.

The V call is TRBV6-4, the J call TRBJ1-1; 8 bases are a match to TRBD1. With 6 bases clipped from V and 5 bases from J, the junction kept 14 bases outside the gene matches. Germline CDR1 MRHNA, CDR2 SNTAGT. The CDR3 has 16 residues. Here the CDR3 reads CASRAGGGGGRTEAFF. The DNA for the CDR3 is TGTGCCAGCAGAGCAGGGGGCGGAGGGGGTCGGACTGAAGCTTTCTTT.

This sequence joins TRBV11-3 and TRBJ2-3, with a weak D call TRBD2 (6 bases). This CDR3 is 14 amino acids long. From germline, CDR1 is SGHNT and CDR2 YENEEA. V dropped 3 bases and J dropped 0 bases, with 7 bases sitting between them. The CDR3 nucleotides are TGTGCCAGCAGCTTGGGGGGTAGCACAGATACGCAGTATTTT. Its translation is CASSLGGSTDTQYF.

V usage is TRBV7-2 and J usage is TRBJ2-5; D uncertain. The ends were cut back, 5 bases at V and 5 bases at J, with 6 bases in the middle. The CDR3 covers 11 residues. In germline, CDR1 is SGHTA, CDR2 FQGNSA. CDR3 nucleotides: TGTGCCAGCAGCCCACATGAGACCCAGTACTTC. Translation: CASSPHETQYF. The variable domain in full, with the rest retrieved from reference TRBV7-2 and TRBJ2-5, is GAGVSQSPSNKVTEKGKDVELRCDPISGHTALYWYRQSLGQGLEFLIYFQGNSAPDKSGLPSDRFSAERTGGSVSTLTIQRTQQEDSAVYLCASSPHETQYFGPGTRLLVL.

The rearrangement joins TRBV25-1 to TRBJ2-1, with 14 bases aligning to TRBD2. This CDR3 is built from 15 residues. Looked up from germline, CDR1 is MGHDK and CDR2 is SYGVNS. J was trimmed by 7 bases and V by 3 bases; bases with no gene match: 2. The CDR3 is CASSEGLAGVNEQFF. The CDR3 DNA sequence: TGTGCCAGCAGTGAGGGACTAGCGGGAGTGAATGAGCAGTTCTTC.

The J gene is TRBJ1-1, the V gene TRBV7-7; D uncertain. There are 13 residues in the CDR3. Trimming shortened V by 3 bases and J by 1 base, and 6 bases separated the two germline ends. Germline V gene sequence: CDR1 SSHAT, CDR2 FNYEAQ (reference sequence). The CDR3 sequence: CASSLQENTEAFF. The CDR3 DNA reads as TGTGCCAGCAGCTTGCAGGAGAACACTGAAGCTTTCTTT.

The CDR3 protein is CASSSGGTGSGNTIYF. DNA for the CDR3: TGTGCCAGCAGCTCAGGGGGAACCGGCTCTGGAAACACCATATATTTT. The chain has TRBV28 and TRBJ1-3, with 7 nucleotides matching TRBD1. This CDR3 region has 16 residues. Germline CDR1 is MDHEN and CDR2 is SYDVKM. J was trimmed by 0 bases and V by 6 bases; bases with no gene match: 8.

The genes are TRBV7-3 and TRBJ1-2, with 11 bases that match TRBD1. The CDR3 loop spans 14 amino acids. With V trimmed by 5 bases and J by 8 bases, 7 bases remained unmatched. In germline, CDR1 is SGHTA, CDR2 FQGTGA. CDR3 sequence reads: CASSPGQGDGGYTF. The CDR3 nucleotides are TGTGCCAGCAGCCCGGGACAGGGGGATGGAGGCTACACCTTC.

Comment on this clone: This sample also contains other DNA sequences that code for the same CDR3. The gene calls are TRBV20-1 and TRBJ1-1; D gene unclear. Germline V gives CDR1 DFQATT, CDR2 SNEGSKA (reference sequence). CDR3 length: 11 residues. V was pared by 6 bases and J by 2 bases, with 7 bases between. CDR3 sequence reads: CSAPGNTEAFF. DNA for the CDR3: TGCAGTGCCCCAGGCAACACTGAAGCTTTCTTT.

The chain couples TRBV5-1 to TRBJ2-7; 11 bases match TRBD2. The germline gives CDR1 SGHRS, CDR2 YFSETQ. V dropped 0 bases and J dropped 9; count of bases not matched to a gene: 2. The CDR3 sequence is 13 residues long. The CDR3 nucleotides read TGCGCCAGCAGCTTGGGGACTAGCGGGTCGCAGTACTTC. It encodes CASSLGTSGSQYF.

The chain recombines TRBV2 with TRBJ1-2; a possible D gene is TRBD1 (6 bases). Between the trimmed V and J ends, which lost 4 bases and 5 bases, there was a span of 11 bases. CDR3 length equals 13 residues. Germline V gene sequence: CDR1 SNHLY, CDR2 FYNNEI. Here the CDR3 DNA reads TGTGCCAGCAGTGGGGGGCAGTCTTATGGCTACACCTTC. Protein product: CASSGGQSYGYTF.

This chain links TRBV3-1 (or the pseudogene TRBV3-2) with TRBJ2-3; D remains ambiguous. CDR1 is LGHDT, CDR2 YNNKEL, per germline (reference sequence). Between the trimmed V and J ends, which lost 1 base and 6 bases, there was a span of 8 bases. The CDR3 runs to 13 residues. As DNA, the CDR3 is TGTGCCAGCAGCCAAGTCCTGGGCGATACGCAGTATTTT. Residues: CASSQVLGDTQYF.

This clone was recorded only once. The chain uses TRBV7-2 and TRBJ2-6; unclear D gene. Germline assignment: CDR1 SGHTA and CDR2 FQGNSA. CDR3 length: 14 residues. V was pared by 5 bases and J by 0 bases, with 5 bases between. CDR3 sequence (DNA): TGTGCCAGCAGCCCCCGCTCTGGGGCCAACGTCCTGACTTTC. This gives the protein CASSPRSGANVLTF.

This clone was recorded a few times. The rearrangement uses TRBV5-1 and TRBJ2-3; maybe TRBD1 (6 bases). Germline assignment: CDR1 SGHRS and CDR2 YFSETQ. The V end lost 2 bases, the J end lost 2 bases, and 9 bases lay between the germline ends. The CDR3 loop spans 14 amino acids. CDR3 bases: TGCGCCAGCAGCTTAGGGACATACACAGATACGCAGTATTTT. Protein: CASSLGTYTDTQYF.

The rearrangement joins TRBV27 to TRBJ2-7, with 7 bases fitting TRBD2. J gave up 1 base and V 3 bases, and 6 bases lay outside the gene matches. The CDR3 spans 15 residues. Germline V CDR1 and CDR2: MNHEY, SMNVEV (reference sequence). CDR3 region: CASSLGLAASYEQYF. The CDR3 DNA reads TGTGCCAGCAGTTTGGGGCTAGCGGCTTCCTACGAGCAGTACTTC.

The chain joins TRBV4-1 to TRBJ2-1; D might be TRBD2 (5 bases). CDR3 length: 16 amino acids. Deletions cut 0 bases from V and 0 bases from J, with 9 bases between. Germline V lookup: CDR1 MGHRA, CDR2 YSYEKL. The CDR3 nucleotides read TGCGCCAGCAGCCAAGACACGGGAAGCTCCTACAATGAGCAGTTCTTC. Protein product: CASSQDTGSSYNEQFF.

V gene TRBV10-3 combines with J gene TRBJ1-1; TRBD1 agrees at 8 bases. Looked up from germline, CDR1 is ENHRY and CDR2 is SYGVKD. CDR3 size: 18 residues. V was clipped by 0 bases and J by 4 bases; unmatched bases: 13. CDR3 protein: CAISESSTGVSLGTEAFF. CDR3 in DNA: TGTGCCATCAGTGAGTCCTCGACAGGGGTCTCTTTGGGCACTGAAGCTTTCTTT.

The CDR3 is CASSLKGTNTGELFF. The DNA for the CDR3 is TGTGCCAGCAGCTTAAAGGGGACGAACACCGGGGAGCTGTTTTTT. The V gene is TRBV7-9, the J gene TRBJ2-2; tentatively, D is TRBD1 (5 bases). CDR1 and CDR2 from the germline V gene are SEHNR and FQNEAQ (reference sequence). V shed 2 bases and J shed 0 bases, with 7 bases lying between them. The CDR3 has 15 amino acids.

This chain connects TRBV21-1 to TRBJ2-7; TRBD2, the table's D call, lacks a check against the DNA. TRBV21-1 is a pseudogene locus. The CDR3 has 18 amino acids. CDR3 sequence reads: CASTPWAGLLPFGYEQYF. CDR3 in DNA: TGTGCCAGCACCCCTTGGGCAGGACTACTTCCCTTTGGGTACGAGCAGTACTTC.